These 17 T cell receptor beta chains came from one sample sequenced in a study of synovial regulatory T cells in juvenile arthritis. Study outcomes and limitations: TCR diversity was lower in inflammation-associated blood Treg cells than in other blood Treg cells.

No antigens are known for them. The assay was immunoSEQ multiplex PCR, and TCRdb's table has in-frame clones only and misses some. The record lists 9,700 or so clones, of which the ten most abundant hold about 1.7%. The sample consisted of Treg cells from blood. Subset: HLA-DR+ inflammation-associated blood Treg cells. The source is a donor younger than 30 with juvenile idiopathic arthritis.

CDR3 loop: CASSQDRGPSYGYTF. This chain joins TRBV4-1 and TRBJ1-2; TCRdb's D gene call, TRBD1, goes unchecked for lack of DNA. Germline-derived CDR1 and CDR2 are MGHRA and YSYEKL. CDR3 length: 15 residues. No DNA has been recorded.

The CDR3 sequence: CASSLTVGQTLREQYF. The chain has TRBV7-9 and TRBJ2-7. CDR1 is SEHNR, CDR2 FQNEAQ, per germline (reference sequence). The CDR3 totals 16 residues. There is no recorded DNA.

The chain is built from TRBV6-6 and TRBJ1-4. The CDR3 is made up of 13 amino acids. Only the protein sequence is given. Germline CDR1 reads MNHNY; CDR2 reads SVGAGI (reference sequence). CDR3 in amino acids: CASIAGGREKLFF.

The rearrangement uses TRBV4-3 and TRBJ2-5; absent DNA, TCRdb's TRBD2 call cannot be checked. The CDR3 totals 16 residues. No DNA is recorded. The germline CDR1 and CDR2 sequences are LGHNA and YSLEER. The CDR3 here is CASSQAAAGSSYEQYF.

V gene TRBV6-1 combines with J gene TRBJ1-1. CDR3 length equals 12 residues. The DNA is not on file. From germline, CDR1 is MNHNS and CDR2 SASEGT. CDR3 sequence reads: CASSRIGVEAFF.

The chain is built from TRBV14 and TRBJ1-2; TCRdb gives TRBD1 as the D gene, but with no DNA this cannot be confirmed. Germline-derived CDR1 and CDR2 are SGHDN and FVKESK. CDR3 size: 14 residues. The DNA is unrecorded. The CDR3 sequence: CASSPGQLNYGYTF. The complete variable domain, with remaining parts taken from reference TRBV14 and TRBJ1-2, reads EAGVTQFPSHSVIEKGQTVTLRCDPISGHDNLYWYRRVMGKEIKFLLHFVKESKQDESGMPNNRFLAERTGGTYSTLKVQPAELEDSGVYFCASSPGQLNYGYTFGSGTRLTVV.

The rearrangement uses TRBV6-5 and TRBJ1-3. This CDR3 has 15 amino acids. DNA is not recorded here. Per germline, CDR1 MNHEY and CDR2 SVGAGI. The CDR3 region is CASSYLSTPGNTIYF.

V is TRBV18 and J is TRBJ2-5; TCRdb indicates TRBD2, and absent DNA this call remains unverified. The germline gives CDR1 KGHSH, CDR2 LQKENI. The CDR3 loop spans 16 amino acids. The nucleotide record is missing. The CDR3 sequence: CASSPRQPSLQETQYF.

The rearrangement links TRBV6-1 to TRBJ1-1. Germline CDR1 MNHNS, CDR2 SASEGT. This CDR3 has 15 residues. There is no recorded DNA. The CDR3 sequence: CASSEFRQINTEAFF.

The chain has TRBV5-1 and TRBJ2-7; TCRdb indicates TRBD1, and absent DNA this call remains unverified. The CDR3 extends over 14 amino acids. DNA is not recorded here. Germline V gives CDR1 SGHRS, CDR2 YFSETQ. The CDR3 loop is CASKAAREFDEQYF.

The J gene is TRBJ2-7, the V gene TRBV5-6; TCRdb's assignment of TRBD2 cannot be checked, as there is no DNA. The CDR3 is 13 amino acids. No coding sequence is recorded. Germline CDR1 is SGHDT and CDR2 is YYEEEE. The CDR3 loop reads CASSSGRTYEQYF.

The chain is built from TRBV4-1 and TRBJ1-1. This CDR3 comprises 14 residues. No DNA sequence was recorded. Germline CDR1 MGHRA, CDR2 YSYEKL. This CDR3 is CASSPWGGGTEAFF.

This chain connects TRBV21-1 to TRBJ1-4; TCRdb returns TRBD1, unconfirmable since there is no DNA. TRBV21-1 is a pseudogene. The CDR3 is 14 amino acids. No DNA has been recorded. CDR3 amino acids: CASSKDRVREKLFF.

The chain has TRBV7-9 and TRBJ1-2; the D gene TCRdb calls, TRBD1, cannot be checked with no DNA. CDR1 is SEHNR and CDR2 is FQNEAQ in the germline V gene (reference sequence). The CDR3 has 15 amino acids. The protein alone is recorded here. CDR3 region: CASSRTGWVTYGYTF.

The genes are TRBV10-2 and TRBJ1-1; without DNA, the TCRdb call of TRBD1 cannot be checked. The CDR3 spans 13 residues. The coding DNA is unavailable. In germline, CDR1 is WSHSY, CDR2 SAAADI. CDR3 amino acids: CASRQAPNTEAFF.

This chain connects TRBV19 to TRBJ1-5; TCRdb returns TRBD1, unconfirmable since there is no DNA. The length of the CDR3 is 14 residues. No DNA accompanies this entry. Germline CDR1 and CDR2: LNHDA and SQIVND (reference sequence). The CDR3 here is CASMGTGGGQPQHF.

V usage is TRBV6-6 and J usage is TRBJ1-5; TCRdb indicates TRBD1, and absent DNA this call remains unverified. The germline V gene encodes CDR1 MNHNY and CDR2 SVGAGI (reference sequence). The length of the CDR3 is 15 residues. The DNA is unrecorded. The CDR3 protein is CASASQGHSNQPQHF.